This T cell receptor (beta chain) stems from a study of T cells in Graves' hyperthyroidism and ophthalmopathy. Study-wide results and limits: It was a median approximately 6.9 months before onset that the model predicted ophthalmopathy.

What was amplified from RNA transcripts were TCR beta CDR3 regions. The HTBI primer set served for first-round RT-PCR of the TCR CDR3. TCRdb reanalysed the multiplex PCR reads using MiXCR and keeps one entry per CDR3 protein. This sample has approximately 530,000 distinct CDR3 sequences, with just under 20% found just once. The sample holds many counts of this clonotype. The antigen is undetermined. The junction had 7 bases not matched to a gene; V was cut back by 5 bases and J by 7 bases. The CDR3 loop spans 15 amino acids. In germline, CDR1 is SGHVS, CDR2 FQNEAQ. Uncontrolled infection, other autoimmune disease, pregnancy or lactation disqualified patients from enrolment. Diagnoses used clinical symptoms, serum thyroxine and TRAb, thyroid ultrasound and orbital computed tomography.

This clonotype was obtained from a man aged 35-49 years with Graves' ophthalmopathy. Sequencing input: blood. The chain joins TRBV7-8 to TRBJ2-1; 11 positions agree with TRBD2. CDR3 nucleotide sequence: TGTGCCAGCAGCCGATTAGCGGGAGGGGGTAATGAGCAGTTCTTC. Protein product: CASSRLAGGGNEQFF.